Detailed here is one T cell receptor beta chain. The data originate from a study of blood T cell repertoires in COVID-19. Across the study: Acute and convalescent COVID-19 samples came from the United States, Italy and Spain. Sources were T cells, B-cell-depleted T cells, or PBMCs; the material itself was cDNA or gDNA.

How the authors handled the data: Quantification of nucleated cells was approximated via reference gene primer amplification. Data came from immunoSEQ multiplex PCR; TCRdb stores just in-frame clones and leaves some out. The DNA was the basis for D and trimming; V, J and clone size are from that table. Among around 60,000 clones, roughly 84% were seen once, and the ten largest hold 3.5% to 4%. The V gene end was trimmed by 6 bases and the J gene end by 0 bases; junction bases not matched to a gene: 9. The CDR3 runs 17 residues. CDR1 ENHRY and CDR2 SYGVKD come from the germline V gene. The sample comprised peripheral blood. This clonotype was obtained from a man aged 70 or older with acute or convalescent COVID-19. J is TRBJ2-2 and V is TRBV10-3, with 8 bases lining up with TRBD1. The CDR3 reads CAISKNRDRSNTGELFF. The CDR3 bases are TGTGCCATCAGCAAAAACCGGGACAGGTCGAACACCGGGGAGCTGTTTTTT.